What follows are 6 T cell receptor beta chains derived from one specimen sequenced in a study of shared clonotypes between healthy human individuals. TCRdb's copy holds only in-frame clones and misses some; the assay was immunoSEQ multiplex PCR. The sample lists about 2.2 million clones; 90% to 95% were seen once. Cells designated naive CD8 were CD45RO-negative and were positively selected for CCR7, with terminally differentiated effector memory CD45RA+ cells excluded. Sequencing was done on a sample of naive CD8+ T cells from PBMCs. The receptors derive from a man younger than 35 in good health. Some clones in this sample may be carry-over from other donors' samples.

V gene TRBV28 combines with J gene TRBJ1-3; no definite D call. This CDR3 is built from 15 residues. Trimming took off 6 bases at V and 0 bases at J, with 12 bases between the two ends. CDR1 is MDHEN, CDR2 SYDVKM, per germline. The CDR3 here is CASRLDRTSGNTIYF. CDR3 coding DNA: TGTGCCAGCAGGCTTGATCGGACCTCTGGAAACACCATATATTTT.

The V and J genes are TRBV7-9 and TRBJ2-1; TRBD2 matches at 7 bases. Germline V CDR1 and CDR2: SEHNR, FQNEAQ (reference sequence). This CDR3 has 15 residues. The V gene end was trimmed by 2 bases and the J gene end by 9 bases; junction bases not matched to a gene: 10. In DNA form, the CDR3 reads TGTGCCAGCAGCTTAACAGCGGGAATGGCACTTGAGCAGTTCTTC. This encodes CASSLTAGMALEQFF. Full variable domain (outside the CDR3, taken from reference TRBV7-9 and TRBJ2-1): DTGVSQNPRHKITKRGQNVTFRCDPISEHNRLYWYRQTLGQGPEFLTYFQNEAQLEKSRLLSDRFSAERPKGSFSTLEIQRTEQGDSAMYLCASSLTAGMALEQFFGPGTRLTVL.

This rearrangement joins TRBV7-9 to TRBJ2-1; a weak D match, TRBD2 (6 bases). Per the germline V gene, CDR1 is SEHNR and CDR2 is FQNEAQ (reference sequence). The CDR3 is 15 residues long. V was pared by 2 bases and J by 5 bases, with 13 bases between. The CDR3, as DNA: TGTGCCAGCAGCTTAACAGGACTACCCAACAATGAGCAGTTCTTC. Amino acid sequence: CASSLTGLPNNEQFF.

CDR3 nucleotides: TGTGCCAGTAGTATGGCAGGGATGGTGAACAATGAGCAGTTCTTC. Protein sequence: CASSMAGMVNNEQFF. The rearrangement uses TRBV19 and TRBJ2-1; D is possibly TRBD1 (5 bases). CDR1 and CDR2 from the germline V gene are LNHDA and SQIVND (reference sequence). Between the trimmed V and J ends, which lost 3 bases and 5 bases, there was a span of 14 bases. CDR3 length equals 15 residues.

The rearrangement links TRBV27 to TRBJ2-3; 9 positions agree with TRBD2. The J segment lost 3 bases and the V segment lost 6 bases, leaving 10 bases of the junction unmatched. This CDR3 spans 16 amino acids. The germline V gene encodes CDR1 MNHEY and CDR2 SMNVEV (reference sequence). The CDR3, as DNA: TGTGCCAGCAGCCTAATCACGACTAGCGGAACAGATACGCAGTATTTT. Amino acids: CASSLITTSGTDTQYF.

This clone was detected only once. The same CDR3 arises from other DNA sequences in this sample as well. This chain connects TRBV25-1 to TRBJ2-7; D is unresolved. The CDR3 is 12 residues long. Germline-derived CDR1 and CDR2 are MGHDK and SYGVNS. V was shortened by 2 bases and J by 3 bases, with 5 bases between the two germline ends. CDR3 sequence: CASSEGSYEQYF. CDR3 DNA sequence: TGTGCCAGCAGTGAAGGCAGCTACGAGCAGTACTTC.